The text below deals with one TCR delta chain. Its antigen remains unidentified. Given a far larger clone just one base away, this is likely a sequencing read error. Other nucleotide sequences in the sample specify the same CDR3. The sample is drawn from a study of intestinal T cells in coeliac disease (dated by TCRdb to 2018 to 2020). With respect to the entire study: In the TRG cohort, coeliac patients were much younger than controls, with a mean age of 16.0 years compared with 54.8 years. In the TRD cohort, anti-tissue transglutaminase antibodies were raised in every coeliac patient but in none of the controls. In the TCR-delta (TRD) cohort, there were duodenal biopsies from about ten coeliac disease patients and about ten non-coeliac controls. A second, larger TCR-gamma (TRG) cohort comprised duodenal biopsies from around 35 coeliac disease patients and some 21 non-coeliac controls.

The research as a whole found: Clustering based on TRG put most of the roughly 54 biopsies (roughly 94%) in the right class, and the reported leave-one-out accuracy was about 90%. All 22 biopsies in training were correctly classified by TRD kmer-based clustering, and a leave-one-out accuracy of roughly 91% was reported. FFPE-derived DNA was found to be relatively degraded, and loss of a proportion of TCR sequences in each sample was likely caused by this degradation. There was no way to tell repeated CDR3 amino acid sequences apart from PCR duplicates. Coeliac and control groups differed significantly in age, although an age-split analysis did not yield significant classification.

CDR1 and CDR2 (TVYSNPD, GDNSRS) derive from the germline V gene (reference sequence). The CDR3 goes from the cysteine to the phenylalanine over 17 residues. CDR3 DNA is the only sequence kept; it has 51 bases, read in frame from the first base. Here V drops 4 bases and J drops 3 bases, and the junction holds 19 bases not matched to any gene. Genomic DNA was extracted with the QIAamp DNA FFPE tissue kit from ten 5-um FFPE scrolls per case. To test whether coeliac disease could be classified from the TCR repertoire, the study used duodenal biopsies that were formalin-fixed paraffin-embedded, fully anonymised, and surplus to diagnostic needs. The library was built by means of multiplex PCR. The Biomed-2 kit was used to amplify TRD repertoires in bulk from about 150 ng of biopsy DNA. Before sequencing, purified TRD amplicons were pooled in equal amounts into an approximately 4 nM library. TRD libraries were sequenced on an Illumina MiSeq using v3 chemistry with 2 x 300 cycles. In the source study's methods: Reads in which more than 10% of nucleotides fell below the per-patient third-quartile quality score were removed with FastX. IMGT/HighV-QUEST was used to align reads in order to assign V, D and J genes, locate CDR3 regions and judge functionality. Sequences were converted to amino acids, and every sequence predicted to be non-functional was removed. CDR3s were split into kmers, with and without positional annotation; kmer frequencies underwent PCA, and samples were clustered using all 1023 combinations of PCs 1-10. Classification was validated by leave-one-out cross-validation, in which parameters were re-optimised on the remaining samples each time. Using the vegan R package, Shannon diversity was calculated from repeated random subsamples whose size matched the lowest read count. Identical DNA sequences were merged into single rows after TCRdb reprocessed the public reads with CATT. These V and J calls originate from TCRdb's pipeline instead of the authors' own analysis. The table for this sample lists around 1,500 delta-chain clones; under 75% of them were counted only once. Over 15% of the sample goes to the ten largest clones.

This TCR came from a human donor with celiac disease. The rearranged segments are TRDV3 and TRDJ1; TRDD2 matches 8 bases in the middle. Source material: a duodenal biopsy. The CDR3 is CASPSSYFRIPPDKLIF. The DNA sequence is as follows: TGTGCCTCCCCGTCTTCCTACTTTAGGATACCACCCGATAAACTCATCTTT.